This record looks at one TCR beta chain sequence and its context. Its target antigen remains unknown. Per-nucleotide qualities are absent, and no much larger clonotype sits a single base away. This specimen's treatment or condition label, interpreted: in vitro stimulation with specific CMV peptide epitopes to enrich CMV-specific T cells. The data stem from a study of T cell repertoires in cytomegalovirus infection (dated by TCRdb to about 2019). Looking at the study overall: The peptide stimulations were aimed at well-studied HLA-B-restricted epitopes as well as recently identified HLA-C-restricted CMV epitopes, whose presentation resists viral immunomodulation. Because public TCR beta signatures pointed to carriage of CMV infection together with the matching HLA type, the HLA type of each donor mattered for the analysis. Here is what the overall study found, with its caveats: Cumulative frequency of public TCR beta family members discriminated carriers of CMV infection plus the relevant HLA type in this cohort and an independent 352-donor cohort. The ex vivo response was dominated by HLA-C-restricted CMV-specific TCR beta clonotypes, which also provided the single most frequent clonotype in two of eight donors.

Looking up the germline V gene (reference sequence) yields CDR1 GTSNPN and CDR2 SVGIG. From the cysteine up to the phenylalanine, the CDR3 has a length of 17 residues. Kept here is only the CDR3 DNA, which spans 51 bases and is read in frame from base 1. The junction carries 13 bases between V and J, which are trimmed by 1 base and 0 bases respectively. Sequencing took place on an Illumina HiSeq 1500. TCRdb cleaned the public reads at Q25 with fastp, built clones with MiXCR and kept in-frame beta chains. Entries that share a CDR3 protein sequence are merged under the most common genes and DNA. Present in this sample are under 300,000 distinct CDR3 sequences, around 20% of which were seen just once. Of the sample, around 20% falls within the top ten clones.

This specimen consisted of cultured PBMCs, obtained from culture after CMV antigen stimulation. The chain uses TRBV30 and TRBJ1-6; the D region possibly corresponds to TRBD1 (5 bases align). The sequence was obtained from a human donor in good health (CMV status not recorded). Some clones in this sample may be carry-over from other donors' samples. The CDR3 is CAWSAGRQSSYNSPLHF. The bases are TGTGCCTGGAGTGCAGGGAGACAGAGCTCCTATAATTCACCCCTCCACTTT.